These 29 T cell receptor beta chains originate from one sample sequenced in a study of T cell responses to AZD1222 COVID-19 vaccine. TCRdb's copy holds only in-frame clones and misses some; the assay was immunoSEQ multiplex PCR. Of about 120,000 clones in the sample, around 91% were seen once. The starting material was peripheral blood, obtained on day 0 of AZD1222 vaccination. The origin of the receptors is an adult in good health.

V gene TRBV27 combines with J gene TRBJ2-4; D gene uncertain. Between the trimmed V and J ends, which lost 6 bases and 0 bases, there was a span of 12 bases. The CDR3 extends over 15 amino acids. The germline V gene encodes CDR1 MNHEY and CDR2 SMNVEV (reference sequence). The CDR3 bases are TGTGCCAGCAGCCCCAGCCGGGTAGCCAAAAACATTCAGTACTTC. Residues: CASSPSRVAKNIQYF.

CDR3: CASSVGQGWNEQFF. The CDR3 DNA sequence: TGTGCCAGCAGTGTTGGACAGGGGTGGAATGAGCAGTTCTTC. The chain is built from TRBV2 and TRBJ2-1, with 9 bases aligning to TRBD1. Germline CDR1 reads SNHLY; CDR2 reads FYNNEI. V lost 4 bases to trimming and J lost 7 bases; unmatched junction nucleotides: 5. The CDR3 loop spans 14 amino acids.

The chain links TRBV6-5 to TRBJ1-5; TRBD1 might be the D (6 bases). Trimming stripped 11 bases from V and 4 bases from J, with 15 bases between. The CDR3 covers 13 residues. The germline V gene has CDR1 MNHEY and CDR2 SVGAGI. The CDR3 here is CAARGGGNQPQHF. The CDR3 bases are TGTGCCGCCAGGGGAGGGGGAAATCAGCCCCAGCATTTT.

The chain recombines TRBV7-9 with TRBJ2-5, with D possibly being TRBD1 or TRBD2 (6 bases each). Per the germline V gene, CDR1 is SEHNR and CDR2 is FQNEAQ (reference sequence). The CDR3 extends over 15 amino acids. V was shortened by 4 bases and J by 2 bases, with 14 bases between the two germline ends. Here the CDR3 reads CASSSGLGGQETQYF. CDR3 nucleotide sequence: TGTGCCAGCAGCTCAGGCCTAGGGGGGCAAGAGACCCAGTACTTC.

This chain uses TRBV7-6 with TRBJ1-4, with 7 bases matching TRBD1. V trimming: 1 base; J trimming: 0 bases; junction bases outside the gene matches: 8. CDR1 and CDR2 from the germline V gene are SGHVS and FNYEAQ. The CDR3 totals 18 residues. In DNA, the CDR3 is TGTGCCAGCAGCTTAGTTGGGACAGCCATAGCAACTAATGAAAAACTGTTTTTT. Its protein is CASSLVGTAIATNEKLFF.

This clone appeared a single time. The gene calls are TRBV6-6 and TRBJ1-5; D remains unclear. Trimming removed 9 bases from V and 6 bases from J, with 18 bases in between. Germline lookup yields CDR1 MNHNY and CDR2 SVGAGI (reference sequence). This CDR3 comprises 14 residues. CDR3 nucleotides: TGTGCCAGTAGGCAGGCGGACCGTACTCAGCCCCAGCATTTT. It is translated as CASRQADRTQPQHF.

The genes are TRBV7-6 and TRBJ2-5; D possibly uses TRBD1 or TRBD2 (5 bases each). The germline CDR1 and CDR2 sequences are SGHVS and FNYEAQ. This CDR3 contains 17 residues. V shed 3 bases and J shed 4 bases, with 21 bases lying between them. CDR3 bases: TGTGCCAGCAGCTTCGTGCAGGGAGCGGACGTTGGAGAGACCCAGTACTTC. It is translated as CASSFVQGADVGETQYF.

The chain links TRBV18 to TRBJ2-7, with D perhaps matching TRBD1 or TRBD2 (5 bases each). Germline lookup yields CDR1 KGHSH and CDR2 LQKENI. The CDR3 contains 14 residues. V dropped 0 bases and J dropped 2 bases, with 8 bases sitting between them. The DNA for the CDR3 is TGTGCCAGCTCACCACCCGGGACGGCCTACGAGCAGTACTTC. Protein: CASSPPGTAYEQYF.

The V and J genes are TRBV29-1 and TRBJ2-3, with 7 positions matching TRBD1. Germline V lookup: CDR1 SQVTM, CDR2 ANQGSEA. The CDR3 has 12 amino acids. The junction had 5 bases not matched to a gene; V was cut back by 5 bases and J by 6 bases. The CDR3 loop is CSVYRGRDTQYF. CDR3 nucleotide sequence: TGCAGCGTTTATAGGGGGCGGGATACGCAGTATTTT.

The chain links TRBV5-6 to TRBJ1-3; D not certain. The CDR3 length is 14 residues. Germline V CDR1 and CDR2: SGHDT, YYEEEE. Trimming removed 0 bases from V and 3 bases from J, with 7 bases in between. CDR3 residues: CASSLGTGGNTIYF. CDR3 sequence (DNA): TGTGCCAGCAGCTTGGGGACGGGTGGAAACACCATATATTTT. The full variable domain, its missing parts supplied by reference TRBV5-6 and TRBJ1-3, is DAGVTQSPTHLIKTRGQQVTLRCSPKSGHDTVSWYQQALGQGPQFIFQYYEEEERQRGNFPDRFSGHQFPNYSSELNVNALLLGDSALYLCASSLGTGGNTIYFGEGSWLTVV.

The chain carries TRBV2 and TRBJ1-4; 9 nucleotides match TRBD1. Germline CDR1 SNHLY, CDR2 FYNNEI. This CDR3 comprises 14 residues. V dropped 5 bases and J dropped 9; count of bases not matched to a gene: 7. CDR3 sequence reads: CASSPGTGNKKLFF. CDR3 nucleotides: TGTGCCAGCAGTCCCGGGACAGGGAATAAAAAACTGTTTTTT.

CDR3 coding DNA: TGTGCCAGCAGTGAGTCACGGGCCTCCGCCTACAATGAGCAGTTCTTC. Translation: CASSESRASAYNEQFF. This chain links TRBV6-1 with TRBJ2-1; D ambiguous. Germline CDR1 and CDR2: MNHNS and SASEGT. V was clipped by 3 bases and J by 2 bases, with 14 bases between them. The CDR3 has 16 residues.

This sequence joins TRBV7-3 and TRBJ1-2; 9 nucleotides align to TRBD1. The CDR3 length is 15 residues. Germline-derived CDR1 and CDR2 are SGHTA and FQGTGA. J was trimmed by 4 bases and V by 5 bases; bases with no gene match: 8. The CDR3 spells CASSPGDRATYGYTF. The CDR3 bases are TGTGCCAGCAGCCCGGGGGACAGGGCTACCTATGGCTACACCTTC.

The chain recombines TRBV28 with TRBJ1-4, with 9 nucleotides matching TRBD1. Per germline, CDR1 MDHEN and CDR2 SYDVKM. The CDR3 is 14 residues long. The ends lost 3 bases at V and 8 bases at J; junction bases unmatched: 4. The CDR3 loop reads CASSFSGTGEKLFF. Here the CDR3 DNA reads TGTGCCAGCAGTTTCTCCGGGACAGGGGAAAAACTGTTTTTT.

This clone has only one observation. This chain joins TRBV9 and TRBJ1-6; D possibly corresponds to TRBD1 (5 bases). CDR1 and CDR2 from the germline V gene are SGDLS and YYNGEE. The ends were cut back, 2 bases at V and 7 bases at J, with 13 bases in the middle. This CDR3 is built from 15 residues. CDR3 sequence: CASSVEGTDNSPLHF. The CDR3 region has the DNA TGTGCCAGCAGCGTTGAAGGGACGGACAATTCACCCCTCCACTTT.

The gene calls are TRBV6-4 and TRBJ1-1; D unresolved. The CDR3 sequence is 15 residues long. The germline V gene encodes CDR1 MRHNA and CDR2 SNTAGT. V lost 7 bases and J lost 0, with 15 bases in between. The CDR3 protein is CASKPDGALNTEAFF. The CDR3 bases are TGTGCCAGCAAGCCCGACGGAGCTTTGAACACTGAAGCTTTCTTT.

The chain is built from TRBV7-8 and TRBJ1-1, with D perhaps TRBD1 (5 bases). Germline-derived CDR1 and CDR2 are SGHVS and FQNEAQ. The CDR3 runs to 16 residues. The ends were cut back, 5 bases at V and 1 base at J, with 17 bases in the middle. The CDR3 DNA sequence: TGTGCCAGCAGCGATTTTTTCGGGGCCAAGAACACTGAAGCTTTCTTT. The encoded protein is CASSDFFGAKNTEAFF.

J is TRBJ2-1 and V is TRBV9; D assignment may be TRBD1 or TRBD2 (5 bases each). The CDR3 extends over 13 amino acids. Germline loops: CDR1 SGDLS, CDR2 YYNGEE. With 4 bases removed from V and 8 bases from J, the gap between germline ends came to 13 bases. CDR3 amino acids: CASSQGRGDEQFF. CDR3 sequence (DNA): TGTGCCAGCAGCCAAGGACGAGGGGATGAGCAGTTCTTC.

The chain links TRBV19 to TRBJ2-7; the D gene could be TRBD1 or TRBD2 (7 bases each). The CDR3 covers 13 residues. Trimming took off 4 bases at V and 6 bases at J, with 13 bases between the two ends. Germline V gene lookup returns CDR1 LNHDA and CDR2 SQIVND (reference sequence). The CDR3 region is CASSTQGGAEQYF. The CDR3 DNA reads TGTGCCAGTAGTACCCAGGGGGGGGCCGAGCAGTACTTC.

The chain couples TRBV3-1 (or the pseudogene TRBV3-2) to TRBJ2-1, with 10 bases fitting TRBD1. CDR1 and CDR2 (germline): LGHDT, YNNKEL (reference sequence). CDR3 length: 16 amino acids. V trimming: 1 base; J trimming: 9 bases; junction bases outside the gene matches: 9. CDR3 DNA sequence: TGTGCCAGCAGCCAAGCCCGACAGGGGGCGGCCATTGAGCAGTTCTTC. It codes for CASSQARQGAAIEQFF.

The J gene is TRBJ2-2, the V gene TRBV28, with 7 bases identical to TRBD1. Unmatched junction bases numbered 3, after V lost 4 bases and J lost 4 bases. Germline CDR1 and CDR2: MDHEN and SYDVKM. This CDR3 has 14 amino acids. As DNA, the CDR3 is TGTGCCAGCAGTTCTACAGGGGTCACCGGGGAGCTGTTTTTT. It codes for CASSSTGVTGELFF. Full variable domain (outside the CDR3, taken from reference TRBV28 and TRBJ2-2): DVKVTQSSRYLVKRTGEKVFLECVQDMDHENMFWYRQDPGLGLRLIYFSYDVKMKEKGDIPEGYSVSREKKERFSLILESASTNQTSMYLCASSSTGVTGELFFGEGSRLTVL.

V is TRBV19 and J is TRBJ2-7, with D tentatively TRBD1 or TRBD2 (6 bases each). Germline CDR1 LNHDA, CDR2 SQIVND (reference sequence). This CDR3 spans 16 amino acids. V shed 5 bases and J shed 0 bases, with 17 bases lying between them. This CDR3 is CASSEAGAGSSYEQYF. The CDR3 DNA reads as TGTGCCAGTAGTGAGGCAGGGGCGGGAAGCTCCTACGAGCAGTACTTC.

The chain employs TRBV5-1 and TRBJ2-3; D may correspond to TRBD1 or TRBD2 (5 bases each). V was shortened by 0 bases and J by 2 bases, with 7 bases between the two germline ends. Per germline, CDR1 SGHRS and CDR2 YFSETQ. This CDR3 has 14 amino acids. CDR3 sequence: CASSLGGITDTQYF. The CDR3 DNA reads TGCGCCAGCAGCTTGGGGGGGATCACAGATACGCAGTATTTT.

The rearrangement joins TRBV5-1 to TRBJ1-1, with a possible D match to TRBD1 (5 bases). This CDR3 has 19 residues. V dropped 0 bases and J dropped 1 base, with 22 bases sitting between them. Germline-derived CDR1 and CDR2 are SGHRS and YFSETQ. CDR3 amino acids: CASSLDRGAGRLGNTEAFF. The DNA of the CDR3 is TGCGCCAGCAGCTTGGATAGGGGCGCAGGGCGCTTAGGGAACACTGAAGCTTTCTTT.

The chain couples TRBV7-9 to TRBJ2-7, with 10 bases lining up with TRBD1. The CDR3 has 15 amino acids. CDR1 and CDR2 (germline): SEHNR, FQNEAQ (reference sequence). The V gene end was trimmed by 4 bases and the J gene end by 7 bases; junction bases not matched to a gene: 10. CDR3 amino acids: CASSSYSGQGLEQYF. CDR3 nucleotides: TGTGCCAGCAGCTCCTACTCGGGACAGGGGTTAGAGCAGTACTTC.

The gene calls are TRBV3-1 (or the pseudogene TRBV3-2) and TRBJ2-3; D is ambiguous. Germline V gene lookup returns CDR1 LGHDT and CDR2 YNNKEL (reference sequence). This CDR3 is built from 13 residues. The V end was cut by 4 bases, the J end by 8 bases, with 13 bases between. The CDR3 DNA reads TGTGCCAGCAGCCCGACCGGAATAGGTACGCAGTATTTT. Its protein is CASSPTGIGTQYF.

V is TRBV29-1 and J is TRBJ1-5; D gene uncertain. The CDR3 runs 13 residues. CDR1 is SQVTM and CDR2 is ANQGSEA in the germline V gene. The germline V and J ends were trimmed by 5 bases and 2 bases, with 10 bases remaining between them. The CDR3 sequence: CSVFEEGNQPQHF. CDR3 in DNA: TGCAGCGTTTTCGAAGAGGGCAATCAGCCCCAGCATTTT.

This clone was seen only once. The rearrangement links TRBV12-3 or TRBV12-4 to TRBJ2-1; D uncertain. Trimming removed 7 bases from V and 6 bases from J, with 13 bases in between. CDR3 length equals 13 residues. Here the CDR3 DNA reads TGTGCCAGCACCCCGGCGAGAGCCAATGAGCAGTTCTTC. Translating gives CASTPARANEQFF.

The V gene is TRBV5-6, the J gene TRBJ1-2; D may be TRBD1 (5 bases). The CDR3 length is 12 residues. Germline CDR1 is SGHDT and CDR2 is YYEEEE. Trimming removed 3 bases at V and 8 bases at J, with 11 bases between. DNA of the CDR3: TGTGCCAGCAGCTCCCCAGGGCGGGGCTACACCTTC. Protein sequence: CASSSPGRGYTF. The variable domain in full, with the rest retrieved from reference TRBV5-6 and TRBJ1-2, is DAGVTQSPTHLIKTRGQQVTLRCSPKSGHDTVSWYQQALGQGPQFIFQYYEEEERQRGNFPDRFSGHQFPNYSSELNVNALLLGDSALYLCASSSPGRGYTFGSGTRLTVV.